This TCR beta chain was captured by sequencing in a study of T cell repertoires and Cas9 in healthy adults. Overall study context: Multi-effector potency, cytotoxicity and lineage were assessed in SpCas9-reactive CD4 and CD8 T cells. Whole-study results and caveats: SpCas9-reactive regulatory T cells reportedly mitigated SpCas9-reactive effector T cells in vitro.

CDR3 length: 19 amino acids. From germline, CDR1 is SGDLS and CDR2 YYNGEE. Trimming cost V 0 bases and J 5 bases; bases outside gene matches: 11. In the case of this clone: Its antigen is undetermined.

Libraries were prepared by immunoSEQ multiplex PCR; TCRdb keeps only in-frame clonotypes and omits some of them. The data show 22,000 or so clones, with roughly 90% seen just once and 0.84% held by the top ten. The sequenced sample consisted of CD4+ effector T cells (CD127+, CD25-, CD137-, CD154-) from PBMCs; culture status not recorded. V is TRBV9 and J is TRBJ1-6; 10 nucleotides agree with TRBD1. The TCR originated in a human donor in good health. This chain's CDR3 is CASSVVKSGTGADNSPLHF. The CDR3 coding sequence is TGTGCCAGCAGCGTAGTAAAGTCCGGGACAGGGGCGGATAATTCACCCCTCCACTTT.